The next 11 T cell receptor beta chains were all read from a single sample in a study of read filtering for tumor transcriptome and immune sequencing (TCRdb year 2020). Sequenced using an Illumina HiSeq 4000. Starting from roughly 0.4 ug RNA, TCR libraries were constructed with the Immunoverse kit using molecular barcoded adaptors that cover the alpha/delta and beta/gamma chains. The raw public data were reprocessed by TCRdb itself: fastp quality trimming at Q25, MiXCR clonotype calling, in-frame beta chains only. Identical CDR3 proteins give one entry, which carries the most common genes and DNA. The sample table lists fewer than 25,000 distinct CDR3 sequences, approximately 23% of them with a count of one. The top ten clonotypes cover more than 40% of the sample. The material sequenced was a population of CD138-negative cells sorted from bone marrow. What the cell subset or site label conveys for this sample: bone marrow mononuclear cells depleted of CD138+ plasma/myeloma cells by negative magnetic selection. These receptors came from a donor at least 40 years old with multiple myeloma.

Ten or more counts support this clonotype. V is TRBV10-3 and J is TRBJ2-1; TRBD2 matches 7 bases. CDR3 length: 16 residues. V shed 6 bases and J 10 bases; nucleotides not matched to a gene: 18. Germline V gene sequence: CDR1 ENHRY, CDR2 SYGVKD. CDR3 residues: CAIRPAGPEALSEQFF. The CDR3 DNA reads TGTGCCATCAGGCCAGCGGGACCCGAGGCGCTAAGCGAGCAGTTCTTC.

The gene calls are TRBV5-1 and TRBJ2-3; D is tentatively TRBD1 or TRBD2 (5 bases each). V dropped 4 bases and J dropped 2 bases, with 11 bases sitting between them. The germline CDR1 and CDR2 sequences are SGHRS and YFSETQ. This CDR3 contains 14 residues. CDR3 loop: CASSIGTITDTQYF. For the CDR3, the DNA is TGCGCCAGCAGCATAGGGACCATCACAGATACGCAGTATTTT.

As to this clonotype: A single base separates this from a much larger clone, so it may be a read error. The chain employs TRBV5-1 and TRBJ1-5; D is undetermined. The CDR3 consists of 12 residues. Germline lookup yields CDR1 SGHRS and CDR2 YFSETQ. This CDR3 reads CASSQDGQPQRF. Here the CDR3 DNA reads TGCGCCAGCAGCCAGGACGGGCAGCCCCAGCGTTTT.

This clonotype was counted ten times or more. This chain joins TRBV18 and TRBJ2-3, with D maybe TRBD2 (6 bases). The CDR3 runs to 16 residues. Germline-derived CDR1 and CDR2 are KGHSH and LQKENI. V was clipped by 8 bases and J by 0 bases, with 18 bases between them. The CDR3 protein is CASGSIAETSTDTQYF. CDR3 bases: TGTGCCAGCGGGTCTATAGCGGAAACTAGCACAGATACGCAGTATTTT.

This clonotype was counted many times. This chain joins TRBV2 and TRBJ1-4, with D maybe TRBD1 (5 bases). Trimming cost V 1 base and J 7 bases, with 13 bases left between them. This CDR3 is 15 amino acids long. CDR1 is SNHLY, CDR2 FYNNEI, per germline. CDR3 loop: CASSEGQRETEKLFF. CDR3 in DNA: TGTGCCAGCAGTGAAGGACAGAGGGAGACTGAAAAACTGTTTTTT.

Regarding this clonotype: A read error likely explains this, since a far larger clone differs by one base. Since no conserved phenylalanine or tryptophan closes the CDR3, a read error is the likely cause. V gene TRBV6-5 combines with J gene TRBJ2-7; 8 bases fit TRBD1. The trim removed 2 bases at V and 7 bases at J, leaving 4 bases unmatched. CDR3 size: 13 residues. Germline V gives CDR1 MNHEY, CDR2 SVGAGI. The CDR3 coding sequence is TGTGCCAGCAGTTACGACAGGGGAACGGAGCAGTACCTC. Its protein product is CASSYDRGTEQYL.

This clonotype was observed at least ten times. Sequence at one end of the junction differs from germline and may be a read error. The gene calls are TRBV18 and TRBJ2-1; D gene unclear. The germline gives CDR1 KGHSH, CDR2 LQKENI. The CDR3 spans 17 residues. The CDR3 loop is CASSPQSPGAINNEQFF. CDR3 sequence (DNA): TGTGCCAGCTCCCCACAAAGCCCAGGCGCCATCAACAATGAGCAGTTCTTC.

This clonotype was seen many times. CDR3 protein: CSVVTGGETEAFF. The CDR3 DNA reads as TGCAGCGTCGTGACAGGGGGCGAGACTGAAGCTTTCTTT. The J gene is TRBJ1-1, the V gene TRBV29-1; TRBD1 matches at 10 bases. J gave up 5 bases and V 6 bases, and 6 bases lay outside the gene matches. Germline V CDR1 and CDR2: SQVTM, ANQGSEA. The CDR3 has 13 amino acids.

This chain uses TRBV2 with TRBJ2-3, with D possibly matching TRBD2 (5 bases). This CDR3 comprises 13 residues. V lost 8 bases and J lost 1, with 10 bases in between. CDR1 and CDR2 (germline): SNHLY, FYNNEI. For the CDR3, the DNA is TGTGCCAGCTTAGGGAGAGGCACAGATACGCAGTATTTT. It encodes CASLGRGTDTQYF.

The rearrangement links TRBV28 to TRBJ2-4, with D perhaps matching TRBD1 or TRBD2 (5 bases each). The germline V gene encodes CDR1 MDHEN and CDR2 SYDVKM. Trimming shortened V by 5 bases and J by 6 bases, and 20 bases separated the two germline ends. The CDR3 is made up of 16 amino acids. CDR3 nucleotides: TGTGCCAGCAGTCCACTGACCTGGGGGATAGTAAACATTCAGTACTTC. This translates into CASSPLTWGIVNIQYF.

The genes are TRBV24-1 and TRBJ1-4; D unclear. Trimming pared 7 bases from V and 8 bases from J, leaving 10 bases between. Germline V lookup: CDR1 KGHDR, CDR2 SFDVKD. The CDR3 covers 12 residues. CDR3 in amino acids: CATSPGDEKLFF. The CDR3 coding sequence is TGTGCCACCAGCCCAGGAGACGAAAAACTGTTTTTT.